This T cell receptor beta chain was sequenced in a study of T cell responses to AZD1222 COVID-19 vaccine. Study-level findings and limits: Repertoire sampling was restricted to post-peak T cell response timepoints. The donor group comprised mostly white British people and more females; the analysis possibly underestimated clonal diversity. Just six AZD1222 recipients tested seropositive at baseline. Vaccine-associated CD4 TCRs spanned spike, dominant at 160-218 and 743-854.

The germline V and J ends were trimmed by 2 bases and 12 bases, with 16 bases remaining between them. The CDR3 covers 13 residues. CDR1 and CDR2 from the germline V gene are SNHLY and FYNNEI. About this clone itself: Antigen unknown.

Some clones are missing from TCRdb's copy, which holds only in-frame ones; the method was immunoSEQ multiplex PCR. The sample consists of approximately 190,000 clones, more than 80% of them appearing once. This receptor was taken from an adult who received the MenACWY meningococcal vaccine as a control. The V and J genes are TRBV2 and TRBJ1-1; D uncertain. The sample was peripheral blood, taken 28 days after the second dose of the MenACWY control vaccine. The CDR3 DNA sequence: TGTGCCAGCAGTGAAAATGGGCAGTTCCAAACTTTCTTT. This sequence encodes CASSENGQFQTFF. The variable domain in full, with the rest retrieved from reference TRBV2 and TRBJ1-1, is EPEVTQTPSHQVTQMGQEVILRCVPISNHLYFYWYRQILGQKVEFLVSFYNNEISEKSEIFDDQFSVERPDGSNFTLKIRSTKLEDSAMYFCASSENGQFQTFFGQGTRLTVV.